Described below is a single T cell receptor (beta chain) sequence and its context. Its target is not known. TCRdb reprocessed the 5' RACE reads and keeps a single row for each CDR3 protein, giving no DNA. The sample's table shows about 460,000 distinct CDR3 sequences. This record comes from a study of T cells expressing NK-cell markers. The wider study: CD3+CD56+NKG2C+, CD3+CD56+NKG2C- and CD3+CD56-NKG2C+ T cells, once sorted, supplied the TCR beta repertoires. Points from the study as a whole: There remained a lack of clarity about HCMV specificity of expanded NKG2C+ T cell clones. Dominant NKG2C+ clonotypes accounted for about 1.0-8% of CD8+ T cells in more than five donors.

The CDR3 spans 13 residues. Germline V gene sequence: CDR1 ENHRY, CDR2 SYGVKD. The chain is built from TRBV10-3 and TRBJ2-2; TCRdb indicates TRBD2, and absent DNA this call remains unverified. The material sequenced was blood T cells: a sorted CD56 or NKG2C T cell subset, CD4+ or CD8+ T cells, or bulk PBMC T cells (not recorded which). This receptor was obtained from a woman aged 45-59 years in good health. CDR3: CAISAGLSGELFF.